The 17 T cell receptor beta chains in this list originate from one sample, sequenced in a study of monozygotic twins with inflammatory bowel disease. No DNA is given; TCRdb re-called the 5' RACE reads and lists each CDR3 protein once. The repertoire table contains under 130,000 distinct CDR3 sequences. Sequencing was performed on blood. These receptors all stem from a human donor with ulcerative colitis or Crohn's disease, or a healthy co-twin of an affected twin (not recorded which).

The CDR3 reads CSVARLAGVGTGELFF. This chain links TRBV29-1 with TRBJ2-2; the D gene TCRdb calls, TRBD2, cannot be checked with no DNA. Germline-derived CDR1 and CDR2 are SQVTM and ANQGSEA. The CDR3 covers 16 residues.

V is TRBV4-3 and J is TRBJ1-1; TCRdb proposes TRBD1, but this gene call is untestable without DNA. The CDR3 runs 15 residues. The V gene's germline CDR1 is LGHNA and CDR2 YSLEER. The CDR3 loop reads CASSRRQGLYTEAFF.

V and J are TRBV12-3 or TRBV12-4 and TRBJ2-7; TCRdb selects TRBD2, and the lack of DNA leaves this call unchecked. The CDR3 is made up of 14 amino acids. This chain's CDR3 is CASSASGRLSEQYF.

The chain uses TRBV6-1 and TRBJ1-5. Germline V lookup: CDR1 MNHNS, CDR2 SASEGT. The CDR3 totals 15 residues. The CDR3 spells CASTPKGGSNQPQHF.

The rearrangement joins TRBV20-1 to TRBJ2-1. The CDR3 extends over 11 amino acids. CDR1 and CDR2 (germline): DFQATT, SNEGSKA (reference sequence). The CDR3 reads CSVNEANEQFF.

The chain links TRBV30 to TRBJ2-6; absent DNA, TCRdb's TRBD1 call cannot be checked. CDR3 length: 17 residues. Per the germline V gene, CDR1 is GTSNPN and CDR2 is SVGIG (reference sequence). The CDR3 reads CAWSIAGGFSGANVLTF.

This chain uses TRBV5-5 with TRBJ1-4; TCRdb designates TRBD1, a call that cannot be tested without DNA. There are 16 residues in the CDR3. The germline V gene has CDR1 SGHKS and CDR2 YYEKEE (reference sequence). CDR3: CASTFGQDTIYEKLFF.

Here the CDR3 reads CASSFESGAYNEQFF. The gene calls are TRBV11-2 and TRBJ2-1; TCRdb gives TRBD1 as the D gene, but with no DNA this cannot be confirmed. The length of the CDR3 is 15 residues. The germline V gene has CDR1 SGHAT and CDR2 FQNNGV.

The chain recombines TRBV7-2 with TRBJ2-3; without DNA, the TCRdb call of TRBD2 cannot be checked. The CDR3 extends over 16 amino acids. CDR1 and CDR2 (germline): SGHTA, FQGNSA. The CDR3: CASSLVAGGLSDTQYF.

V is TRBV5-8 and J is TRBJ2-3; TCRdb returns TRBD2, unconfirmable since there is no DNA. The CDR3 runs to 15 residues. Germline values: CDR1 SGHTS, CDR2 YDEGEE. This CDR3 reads CASSLSGTSTDTQYF.

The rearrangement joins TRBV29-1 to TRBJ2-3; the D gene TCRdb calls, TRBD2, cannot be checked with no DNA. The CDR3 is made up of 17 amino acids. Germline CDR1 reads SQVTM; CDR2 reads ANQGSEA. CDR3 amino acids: CSVEPRFSGGFTDTQYF.

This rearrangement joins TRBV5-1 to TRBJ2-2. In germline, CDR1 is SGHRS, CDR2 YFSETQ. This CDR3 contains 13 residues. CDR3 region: CASSPQLTGELFF. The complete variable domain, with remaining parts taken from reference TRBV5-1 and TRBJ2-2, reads KAGVTQTPRYLIKTRGQQVTLSCSPISGHRSVSWYQQTPGQGLQFLFEYFSETQRNKGNFPGRFSGRQFSNSRSEMNVSTLELGDSALYLCASSPQLTGELFFGEGSRLTVL.

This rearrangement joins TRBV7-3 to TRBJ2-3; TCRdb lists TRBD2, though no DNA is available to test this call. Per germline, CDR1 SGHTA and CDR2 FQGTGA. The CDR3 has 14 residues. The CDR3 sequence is CASSSGTFTDTQYF.

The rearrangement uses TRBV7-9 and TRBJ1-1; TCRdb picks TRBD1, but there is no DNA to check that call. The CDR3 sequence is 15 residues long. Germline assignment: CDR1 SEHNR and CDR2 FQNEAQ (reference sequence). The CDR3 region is CASSPRRDAETEAFF.

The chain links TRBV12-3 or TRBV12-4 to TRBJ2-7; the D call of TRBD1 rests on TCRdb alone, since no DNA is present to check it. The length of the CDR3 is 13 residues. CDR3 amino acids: CASRRFDSYEQYF.

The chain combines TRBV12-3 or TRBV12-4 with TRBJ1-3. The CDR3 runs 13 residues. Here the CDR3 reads CAVRRTTGNTIYF.

The CDR3 sequence is CASRKVTTEAFF. The chain uses TRBV28 and TRBJ1-1. CDR1 is MDHEN and CDR2 is SYDVKM in the germline V gene. The CDR3 has 12 amino acids.